This T cell receptor beta chain was profiled in a study of TIL therapy for anti-PD-1-resistant metastatic lung cancer. This clone was observed a single time. Its antigen is currently unknown. This was the immunoSEQ v3 assay. TCRdb's table, derived via immunoSEQ multiplex PCR, lists solely in-frame clones and lacks some. The sample records 60,000 or so clones, 69% being singletons. Whole-study findings and limits: Treatment-naive, never-smoker and oncogene-addicted patients were overrepresented in this highly selected cohort. After infusion, TIL clonotypes partly replaced peripheral T cells and declined over months.

Time point denoted: pre-treatment sample, taken before nivolumab and TIL therapy. Adults with stage 4 NSCLC were enrolled in a phase I trial. This CDR3 has 15 amino acids. CDR1 and CDR2 (germline): MNHNS, SASEGT. Trimming took 2 bases from V and 8 from J; bases not matched to a gene: 9. The source of this sequence is a person aged 25-79 years with non-small cell lung cancer. This chain joins TRBV6-1 and TRBJ1-2; 9 positions agree with TRBD1. Sequencing was performed on blood, taken at baseline. The CDR3 loop reads CASSEITGGETGYTF. DNA of the CDR3: TGTGCCAGCAGTGAAATCACAGGGGGCGAGACGGGCTACACCTTC.